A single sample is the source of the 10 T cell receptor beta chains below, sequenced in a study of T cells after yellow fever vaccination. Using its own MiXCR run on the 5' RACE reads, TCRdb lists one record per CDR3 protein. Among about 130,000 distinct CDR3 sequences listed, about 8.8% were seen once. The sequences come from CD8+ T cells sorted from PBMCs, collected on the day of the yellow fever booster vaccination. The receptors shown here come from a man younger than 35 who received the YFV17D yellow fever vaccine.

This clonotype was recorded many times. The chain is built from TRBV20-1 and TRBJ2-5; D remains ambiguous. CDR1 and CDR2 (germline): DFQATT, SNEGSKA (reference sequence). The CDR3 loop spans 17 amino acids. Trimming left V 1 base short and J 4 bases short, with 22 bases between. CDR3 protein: CSARVKSRALVSETQYF. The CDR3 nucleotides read TGCAGTGCTAGAGTCAAAAGTCGGGCATTAGTCTCAGAGACCCAGTACTTC.

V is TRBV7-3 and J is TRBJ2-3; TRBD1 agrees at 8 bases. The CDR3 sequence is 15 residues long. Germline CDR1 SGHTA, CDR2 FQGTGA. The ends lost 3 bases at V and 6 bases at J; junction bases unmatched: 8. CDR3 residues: CASSFSGGALDTQYF. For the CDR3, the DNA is TGTGCCAGCAGCTTTTCAGGGGGCGCTTTGGATACGCAGTATTTT.

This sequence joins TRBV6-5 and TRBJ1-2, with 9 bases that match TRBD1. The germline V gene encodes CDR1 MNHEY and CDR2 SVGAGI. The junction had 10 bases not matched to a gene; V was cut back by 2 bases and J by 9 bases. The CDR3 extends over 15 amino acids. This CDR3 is CASSYTEQGAMSYTF. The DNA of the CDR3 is TGTGCCAGCAGTTACACCGAACAGGGGGCGATGAGCTACACCTTC.

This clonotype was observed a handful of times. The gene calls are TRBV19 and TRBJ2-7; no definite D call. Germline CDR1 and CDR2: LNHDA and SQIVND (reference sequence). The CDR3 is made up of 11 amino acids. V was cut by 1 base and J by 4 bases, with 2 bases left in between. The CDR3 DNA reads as TGTGCCAGTAGTATAGGGTACGAGCAGTACTTC. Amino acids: CASSIGYEQYF. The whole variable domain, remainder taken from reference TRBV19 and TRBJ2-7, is DGGITQSPKYLFRKEGQNVTLSCEQNLNHDAMYWYRQDPGQGLRLIYYSQIVNDFQKGDIAEGYSVSREKKESFPLTVTSAQKNPTAFYLCASSIGYEQYFGPGTRLTVT.

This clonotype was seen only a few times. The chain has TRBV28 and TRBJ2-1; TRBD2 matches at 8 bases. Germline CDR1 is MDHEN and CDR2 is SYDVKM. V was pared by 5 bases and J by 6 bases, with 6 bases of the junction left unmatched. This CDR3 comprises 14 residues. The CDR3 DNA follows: TGTGCCAGCAGTCTTAGCGGGGCTCTCAATGAGCAGTTCTTC. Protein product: CASSLSGALNEQFF.

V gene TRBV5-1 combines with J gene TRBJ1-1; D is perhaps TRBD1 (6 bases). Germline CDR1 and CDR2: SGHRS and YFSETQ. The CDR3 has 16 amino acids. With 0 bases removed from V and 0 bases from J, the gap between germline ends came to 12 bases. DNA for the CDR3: TGCGCCAGCAGCTTGGAGGCAGGGGCCCTGAACACTGAAGCTTTCTTT. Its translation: CASSLEAGALNTEAFF.

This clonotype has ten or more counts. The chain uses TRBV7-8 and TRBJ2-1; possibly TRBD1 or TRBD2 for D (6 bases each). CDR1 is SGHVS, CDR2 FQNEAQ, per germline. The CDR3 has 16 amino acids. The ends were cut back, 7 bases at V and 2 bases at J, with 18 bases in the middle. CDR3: CASTSLGGVAYNEQFF. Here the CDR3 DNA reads TGTGCCAGCACCTCTCTGGGGGGCGTCGCCTACAATGAGCAGTTCTTC. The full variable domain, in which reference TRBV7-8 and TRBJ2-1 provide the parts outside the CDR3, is GAGVSQSPRYKVAKRGQDVALRCDPISGHVSLFWYQQALGQGPEFLTYFQNEAQLDKSGLPSDRFFAERPEGSVSTLKIQRTQQEDSAVYLCASTSLGGVAYNEQFFGPGTRLTVL.

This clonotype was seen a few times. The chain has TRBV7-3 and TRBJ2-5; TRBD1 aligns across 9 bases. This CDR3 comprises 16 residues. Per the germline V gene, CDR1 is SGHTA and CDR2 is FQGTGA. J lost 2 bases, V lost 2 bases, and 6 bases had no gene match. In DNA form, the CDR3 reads TGTGCCAGCAGCTTAGAGGGACAGGGATATCAAGAGACCCAGTACTTC. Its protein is CASSLEGQGYQETQYF.

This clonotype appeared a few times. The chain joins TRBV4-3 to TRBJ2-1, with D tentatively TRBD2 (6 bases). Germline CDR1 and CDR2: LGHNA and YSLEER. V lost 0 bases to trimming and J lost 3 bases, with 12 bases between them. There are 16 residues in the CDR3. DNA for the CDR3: TGCGCCAGCAGCCAAGAGGAGGGGCGGGGCTACAATGAGCAGTTCTTC. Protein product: CASSQEEGRGYNEQFF.

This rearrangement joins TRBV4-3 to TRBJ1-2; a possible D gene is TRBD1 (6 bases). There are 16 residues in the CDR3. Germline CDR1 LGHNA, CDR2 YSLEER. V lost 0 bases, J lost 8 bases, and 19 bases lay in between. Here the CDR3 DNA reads TGCGCCAGCAGCCAAGAGGGGGGCAGAAATCCGAGGGGCTACACCTTC. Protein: CASSQEGGRNPRGYTF.